This T cell receptor beta chain was captured in a study of identical twins. Study outcomes and limitations: In cord blood, abundant beta clonotypes had fewer insertions; memory showed no trend. Twin-shared out-of-frame alpha sequences were enriched for low generation probability.

V lost 0 bases and J 4 bases, leaving 15 bases between the germline ends. Germline CDR1 KGHSH, CDR2 LQKENI. The CDR3 runs 16 residues. Comment on this clonotype: Its antigen is still unknown.

TCRdb called the 5' RACE reads again in MiXCR, with one record for every CDR3 protein. The data hold approximately 500,000 distinct CDR3 sequences, with 13% to 15% observed a single time. These data were also reused for a study on yellow fever vaccine responses in identical twins. This second report adds: Convergence reportedly seemed to mark part of the twins' vaccine T cell response, with personalization marking the rest.

Sequencing input: CD4+ T cells sorted from blood. The V and J genes are TRBV18 and TRBJ1-1; D remains ambiguous. The clonotype originates from a woman between 18 and 29 years old in good health. The CDR3 region is CASSPPRLTMGTEAFF. The DNA of the CDR3 is TGTGCCAGCTCACCACCAAGGTTAACGATGGGCACTGAAGCTTTCTTT.